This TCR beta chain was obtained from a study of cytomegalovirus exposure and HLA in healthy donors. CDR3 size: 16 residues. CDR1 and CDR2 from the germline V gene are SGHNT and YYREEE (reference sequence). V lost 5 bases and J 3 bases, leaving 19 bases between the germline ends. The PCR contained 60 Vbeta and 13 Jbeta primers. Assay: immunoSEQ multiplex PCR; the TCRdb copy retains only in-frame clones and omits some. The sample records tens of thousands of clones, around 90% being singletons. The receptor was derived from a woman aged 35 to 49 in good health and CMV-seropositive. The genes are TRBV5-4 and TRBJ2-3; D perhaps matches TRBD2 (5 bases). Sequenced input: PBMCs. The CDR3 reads CASRVFMGEGTDTQYF. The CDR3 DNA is TGTGCCAGCAGGGTATTTATGGGAGAGGGTACAGATACGCAGTATTTT.